The 7 T cell receptor beta chains presented below share a single source sample, sequenced in a study of T cell responses to AZD1222 COVID-19 vaccine. Method: immunoSEQ multiplex PCR; TCRdb's copy keeps in-frame clones and lacks some. The sample yields 150,000 to 200,000 clones, 90% seen once. The sample was peripheral blood, taken on day 0 of AZD1222 vaccination. These receptors were obtained from an adult in good health.

This CDR3 reads CASSQGGRGHTEAFF. CDR3 nucleotides: TGTGCCAGCAGCCAAGGGGGTCGAGGGCACACTGAAGCTTTCTTT. V and J are TRBV3-1 (or the pseudogene TRBV3-2) and TRBJ1-1; no definite D call. V was cut by 1 base and J by 3 bases, with 12 bases left in between. This CDR3 is 15 amino acids long. Germline assignment: CDR1 LGHDT and CDR2 YNNKEL (reference sequence).

V is TRBV19 and J is TRBJ2-2; 8 bases map to TRBD1. Per germline, CDR1 LNHDA and CDR2 SQIVND (reference sequence). V shed 7 bases, J shed 6 bases, and the junction held 10 bases outside the gene matches. The CDR3 extends over 15 amino acids. CDR3 amino acids: CASMEDRVMSGELFF. In DNA form, the CDR3 reads TGTGCCAGTATGGAGGACAGGGTGATGTCCGGGGAGCTGTTTTTT.

This clone was counted once. The rearrangement uses TRBV19 and TRBJ1-2; 8 bases fit TRBD1. The length of the CDR3 is 16 residues. Unmatched junction bases numbered 13, after V lost 5 bases and J lost 5 bases. The germline V gene encodes CDR1 LNHDA and CDR2 SQIVND (reference sequence). The CDR3 DNA is TGTGCCAGTAGTCTCCCAGGGCCCGGGACAGGATATGGCTACACCTTC. Its translation: CASSLPGPGTGYGYTF. The variable domain in full, with the rest retrieved from reference TRBV19 and TRBJ1-2, is DGGITQSPKYLFRKEGQNVTLSCEQNLNHDAMYWYRQDPGQGLRLIYYSQIVNDFQKGDIAEGYSVSREKKESFPLTVTSAQKNPTAFYLCASSLPGPGTGYGYTFGSGTRLTVV.

This chain connects TRBV5-1 to TRBJ1-2; 12 bases are shared with TRBD1. Looked up from germline, CDR1 is SGHRS and CDR2 is YFSETQ. CDR3 length: 17 residues. Trimming cost V 0 bases and J 4 bases; bases outside gene matches: 7. CDR3 sequence: CASSLAPGQGASYGYTF. The CDR3 nucleotides are TGCGCCAGCAGCTTGGCCCCGGGACAGGGGGCAAGCTATGGCTACACCTTC.

The V and J genes are TRBV7-3 and TRBJ1-1; D is possibly TRBD1 (6 bases). CDR1 is SGHTA and CDR2 is FQGTGA in the germline V gene. V was trimmed by 3 bases and J by 2 bases, leaving 10 bases between them. This CDR3 has 14 residues. The CDR3 loop is CASSLGRGNTEAFF. CDR3 sequence (DNA): TGTGCCAGCAGCTTGGGCAGGGGTAACACTGAAGCTTTCTTT.

The chain carries TRBV7-2 and TRBJ2-3, with D possibly being TRBD1 (6 bases). The germline V and J ends were trimmed by 1 base and 2 bases, with 10 bases remaining between them. This CDR3 comprises 15 residues. Germline CDR1 reads SGHTA; CDR2 reads FQGNSA. Here the CDR3 reads CASSLVGHVTDTQYF. In DNA, the CDR3 is TGTGCCAGCAGCTTAGTGGGACACGTCACAGATACGCAGTATTTT.

The rearrangement links TRBV2 to TRBJ1-1, with 7 bases identical to TRBD1. Germline trimming cut 8 bases from V and 10 bases from J; bases unmatched to any gene: 10. This CDR3 is 12 amino acids long. Germline assignment: CDR1 SNHLY and CDR2 FYNNEI. This CDR3 is CASEPDRVRAFF. Here the CDR3 DNA reads TGTGCCAGCGAGCCAGACAGGGTACGAGCTTTCTTT.